This T cell receptor beta chain was sequenced during a study of T cells expressing NK-cell markers. On the study more broadly: Source material for TCR beta repertoires consisted of sorted CD3+CD56+NKG2C+, CD3+CD56+NKG2C- and CD3+CD56-NKG2C+ T cells. In the group of eight sequenced donors, seven were HCMV-seropositive and one was seronegative.

Study-wide results and limits: Topping the CD3+CD56-NKG2C+ fraction as well were these clonotypes, in a handful of donors. Each of a handful of donors carried dominant NKG2C+ clonotypes accounting for about 1.0-7.0% of CD8+ T cells.

Concerning this clonotype itself: Its specificity is unknown.

TCRdb reanalyzed the 5' RACE reads, giving one entry per CDR3 protein sequence and no DNA. Recorded for this sample: about 460,000 distinct CDR3 sequences. This CDR3 has 14 amino acids. In germline, CDR1 is SGHTA, CDR2 FQGNSA. Input material: blood T cells: a sorted CD56 or NKG2C T cell subset, CD4+ or CD8+ T cells, or bulk PBMC T cells (not recorded which). The rearrangement uses TRBV7-2 and TRBJ2-1; TCRdb picks TRBD2, but there is no DNA to check that call. The clonotype was recovered from a woman aged 45-59 years in good health. The CDR3 loop is CASSLYDSALEQFF.